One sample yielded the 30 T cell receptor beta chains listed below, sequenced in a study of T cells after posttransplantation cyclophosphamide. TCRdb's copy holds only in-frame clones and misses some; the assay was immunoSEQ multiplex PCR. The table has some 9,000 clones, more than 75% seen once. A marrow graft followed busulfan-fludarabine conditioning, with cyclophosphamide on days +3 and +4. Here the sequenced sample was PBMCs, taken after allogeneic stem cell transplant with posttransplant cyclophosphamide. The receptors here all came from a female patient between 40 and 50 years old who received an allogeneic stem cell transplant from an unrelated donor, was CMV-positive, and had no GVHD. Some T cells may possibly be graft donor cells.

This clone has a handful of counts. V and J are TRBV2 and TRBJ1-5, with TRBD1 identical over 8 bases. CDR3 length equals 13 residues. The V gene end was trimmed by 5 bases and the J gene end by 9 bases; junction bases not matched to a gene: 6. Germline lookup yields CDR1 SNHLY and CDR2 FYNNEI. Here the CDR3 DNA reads TGTGCCAGCAGTCGGCAGGGGGCTCGGCCCCAGCATTTT. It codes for CASSRQGARPQHF.

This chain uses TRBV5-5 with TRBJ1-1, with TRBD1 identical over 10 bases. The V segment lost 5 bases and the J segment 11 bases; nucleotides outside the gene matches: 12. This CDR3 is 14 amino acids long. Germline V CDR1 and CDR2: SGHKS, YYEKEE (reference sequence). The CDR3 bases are TGTGCCAGCAGTGAGCCGGGACAGGGGAGGAAGGCTTTCTTT. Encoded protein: CASSEPGQGRKAFF.

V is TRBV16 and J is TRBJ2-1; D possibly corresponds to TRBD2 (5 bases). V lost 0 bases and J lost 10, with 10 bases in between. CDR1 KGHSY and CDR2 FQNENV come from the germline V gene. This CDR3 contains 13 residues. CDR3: CASSQSVRGEQFF. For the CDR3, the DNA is TGTGCCAGCAGCCAATCTGTCAGAGGGGAGCAGTTCTTC.

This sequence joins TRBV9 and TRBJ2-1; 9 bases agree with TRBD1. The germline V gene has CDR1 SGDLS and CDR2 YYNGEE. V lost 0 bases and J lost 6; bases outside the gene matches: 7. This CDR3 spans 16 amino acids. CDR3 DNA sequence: TGTGCCAGCAGCGTAGGAATAGGGACAGGGTTCAATGAGCAGTTCTTC. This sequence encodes CASSVGIGTGFNEQFF.

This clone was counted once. The CDR3 region has the DNA TGCGCCAGCAGCTTGACAGGGGGCCAAGAGACCCAGTACTTC. Its translation: CASSLTGGQETQYF. The chain uses TRBV5-1 and TRBJ2-5; TRBD1 agrees at 8 bases. V trimming: 1 base; J trimming: 1 base; junction bases outside the gene matches: 0. Germline V lookup: CDR1 SGHRS, CDR2 YFSETQ. The CDR3 totals 14 residues.

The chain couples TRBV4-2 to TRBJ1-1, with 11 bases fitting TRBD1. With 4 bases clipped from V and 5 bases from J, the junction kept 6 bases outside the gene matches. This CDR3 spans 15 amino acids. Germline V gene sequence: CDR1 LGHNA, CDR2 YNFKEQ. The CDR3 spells CASSLDRGRDTEAFF. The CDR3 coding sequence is TGTGCCAGCAGCCTGGACAGGGGGCGAGATACTGAAGCTTTCTTT.

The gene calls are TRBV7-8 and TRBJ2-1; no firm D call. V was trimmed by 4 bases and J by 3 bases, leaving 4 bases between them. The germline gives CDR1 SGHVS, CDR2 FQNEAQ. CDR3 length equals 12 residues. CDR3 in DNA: TGTGCCAGCAGCTCCATCTACAATGAGCAGTTCTTC. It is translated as CASSSIYNEQFF. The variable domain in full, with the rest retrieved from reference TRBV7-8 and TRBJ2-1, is GAGVSQSPRYKVAKRGQDVALRCDPISGHVSLFWYQQALGQGPEFLTYFQNEAQLDKSGLPSDRFFAERPEGSVSTLKIQRTQQEDSAVYLCASSSIYNEQFFGPGTRLTVL.

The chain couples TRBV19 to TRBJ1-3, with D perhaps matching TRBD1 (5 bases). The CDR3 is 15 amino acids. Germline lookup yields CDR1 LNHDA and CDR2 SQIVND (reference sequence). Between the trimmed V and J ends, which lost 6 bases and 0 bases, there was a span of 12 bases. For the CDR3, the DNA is TGTGCCAGTAGCCAAGACAGACGCTCTGGAAACACCATATATTTT. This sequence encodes CASSQDRRSGNTIYF.

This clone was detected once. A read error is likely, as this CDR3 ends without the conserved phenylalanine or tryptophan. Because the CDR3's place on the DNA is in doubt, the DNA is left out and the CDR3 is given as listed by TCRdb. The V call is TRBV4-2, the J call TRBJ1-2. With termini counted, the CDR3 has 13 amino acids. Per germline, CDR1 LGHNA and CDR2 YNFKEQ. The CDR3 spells CASSPSTGEPPLL.

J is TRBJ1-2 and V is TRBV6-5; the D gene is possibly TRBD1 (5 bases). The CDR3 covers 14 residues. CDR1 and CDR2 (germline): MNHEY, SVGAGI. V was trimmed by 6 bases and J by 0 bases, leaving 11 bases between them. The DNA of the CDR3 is TGTGCCAGCAGCCCTATGACAGCTAACTATGGCTACACCTTC. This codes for CASSPMTANYGYTF.

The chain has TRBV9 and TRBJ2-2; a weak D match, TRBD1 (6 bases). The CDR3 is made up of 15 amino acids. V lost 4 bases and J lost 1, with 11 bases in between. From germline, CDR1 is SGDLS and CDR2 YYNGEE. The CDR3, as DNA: TGTGCCAGCAGCAAAAGGGGGATGAACACCGGGGAGCTGTTTTTT. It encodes CASSKRGMNTGELFF.

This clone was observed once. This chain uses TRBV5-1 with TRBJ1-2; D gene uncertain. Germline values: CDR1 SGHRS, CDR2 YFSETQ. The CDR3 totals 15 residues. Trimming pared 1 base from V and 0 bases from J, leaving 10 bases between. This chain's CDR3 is CASSLWRVPNYGYTF. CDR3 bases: TGCGCCAGCAGCTTGTGGAGGGTACCTAACTATGGCTACACCTTC.

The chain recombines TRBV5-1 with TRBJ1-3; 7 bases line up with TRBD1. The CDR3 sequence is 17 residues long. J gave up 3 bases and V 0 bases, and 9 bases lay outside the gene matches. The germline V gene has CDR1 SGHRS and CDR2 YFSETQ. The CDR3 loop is CASSLAPTGSGGNTIYF. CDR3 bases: TGCGCCAGCAGCTTGGCCCCGACAGGGTCGGGTGGAAACACCATATATTTT.

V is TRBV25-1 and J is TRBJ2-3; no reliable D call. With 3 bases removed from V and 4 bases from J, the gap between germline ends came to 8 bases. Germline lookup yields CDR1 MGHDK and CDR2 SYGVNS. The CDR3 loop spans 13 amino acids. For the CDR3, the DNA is TGTGCCAGCAGTGAGTTCAGCGCAGATACGCAGTATTTT. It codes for CASSEFSADTQYF. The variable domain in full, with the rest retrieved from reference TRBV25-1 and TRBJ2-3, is EADIYQTPRYLVIGTGKKITLECSQTMGHDKMYWYQQDPGMELHLIHYSYGVNSTEKGDLSSESTVSRIRTEHFPLTLESARPSHTSQYLCASSEFSADTQYFGPGTRLTVL.

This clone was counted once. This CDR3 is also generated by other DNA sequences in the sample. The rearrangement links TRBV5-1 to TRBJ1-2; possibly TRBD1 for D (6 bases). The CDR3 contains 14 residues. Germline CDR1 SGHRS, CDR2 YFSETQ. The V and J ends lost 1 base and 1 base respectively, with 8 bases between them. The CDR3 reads CASSLTGNNYGYTF. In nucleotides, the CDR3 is TGCGCCAGCAGCTTGACAGGGAATAACTATGGCTACACCTTC.

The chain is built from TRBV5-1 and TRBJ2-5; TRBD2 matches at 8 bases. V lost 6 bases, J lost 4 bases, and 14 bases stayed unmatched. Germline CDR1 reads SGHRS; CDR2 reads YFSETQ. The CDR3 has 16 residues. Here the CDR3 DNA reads TGCGCCAGCACCCTGCGGCCGGCGGGGGGTTCAGAGACCCAGTACTTC. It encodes CASTLRPAGGSETQYF.

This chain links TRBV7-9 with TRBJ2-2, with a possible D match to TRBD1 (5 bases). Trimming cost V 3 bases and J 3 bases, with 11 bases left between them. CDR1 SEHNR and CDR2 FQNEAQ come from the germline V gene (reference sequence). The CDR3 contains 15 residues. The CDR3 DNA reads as TGTGCCAGCAGCTTGGGGCAGGGTGACACCGGGGAGCTGTTTTTT. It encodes CASSLGQGDTGELFF.

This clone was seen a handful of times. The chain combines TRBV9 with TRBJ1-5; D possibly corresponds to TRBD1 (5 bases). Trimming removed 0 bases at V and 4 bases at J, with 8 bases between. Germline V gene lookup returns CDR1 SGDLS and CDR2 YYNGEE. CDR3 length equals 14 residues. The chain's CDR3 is CASSVGQSNQPQHF. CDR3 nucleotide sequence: TGTGCCAGCAGCGTAGGACAGTCAAATCAGCCCCAGCATTTT.

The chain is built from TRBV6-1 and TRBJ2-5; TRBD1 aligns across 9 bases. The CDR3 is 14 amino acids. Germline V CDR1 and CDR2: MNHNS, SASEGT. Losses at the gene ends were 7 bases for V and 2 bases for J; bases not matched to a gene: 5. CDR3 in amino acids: CASNPGTGQETQYF. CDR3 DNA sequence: TGTGCCAGCAATCCCGGGACAGGGCAAGAGACCCAGTACTTC.

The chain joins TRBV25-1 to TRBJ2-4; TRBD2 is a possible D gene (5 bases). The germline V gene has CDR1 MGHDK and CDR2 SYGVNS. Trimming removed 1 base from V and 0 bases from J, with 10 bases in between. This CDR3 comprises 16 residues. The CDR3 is CASSELGGGAKNIQYF. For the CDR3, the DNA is TGTGCCAGCAGTGAATTAGGTGGAGGAGCCAAAAACATTCAGTACTTC.

The DNA for the CDR3 is TGTGCCAGCACCCATTGGGAAGGGGCCATCTACGAGCAGTACTTC. Translating it yields CASTHWEGAIYEQYF. The chain is built from TRBV6-1 and TRBJ2-7; D perhaps matches TRBD1 (5 bases). The V and J ends lost 7 bases and 3 bases respectively, with 19 bases between them. The CDR3 length is 15 residues. The V gene's germline CDR1 is MNHNS and CDR2 SASEGT.

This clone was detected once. The CDR3 loop reads CASSSSRGGNEQYF. DNA for the CDR3: TGTGCCAGCAGCTCCAGCCGCGGAGGGAACGAGCAGTACTTC. The V call is TRBV7-9, the J call TRBJ2-7, with TRBD2 as a possible D gene (6 bases). Germline V CDR1 and CDR2: SEHNR, FQNEAQ (reference sequence). Trimming took off 4 bases at V and 5 bases at J, with 15 bases between the two ends. CDR3 size: 14 residues.

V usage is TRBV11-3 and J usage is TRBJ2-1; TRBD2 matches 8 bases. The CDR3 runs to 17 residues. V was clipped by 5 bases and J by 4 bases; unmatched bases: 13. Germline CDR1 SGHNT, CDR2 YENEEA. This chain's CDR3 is CASSKEDWVAGYNEQFF. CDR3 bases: TGTGCCAGCAGCAAAGAAGATTGGGTAGCGGGGTACAATGAGCAGTTCTTC.

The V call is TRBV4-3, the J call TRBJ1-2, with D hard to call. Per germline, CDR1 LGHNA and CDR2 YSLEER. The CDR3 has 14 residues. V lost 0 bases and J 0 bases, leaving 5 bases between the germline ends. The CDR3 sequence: CASSQELANYGYTF. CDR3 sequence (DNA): TGCGCCAGCAGCCAAGAACTGGCTAACTATGGCTACACCTTC.

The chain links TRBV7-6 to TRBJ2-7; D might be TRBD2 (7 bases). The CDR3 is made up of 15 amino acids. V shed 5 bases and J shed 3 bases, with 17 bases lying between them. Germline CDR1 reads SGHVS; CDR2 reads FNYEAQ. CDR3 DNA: TGTGCCAGCAGCCATTACGCGGGGGCGGACTACGAGCAGTACTTC. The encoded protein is CASSHYAGADYEQYF.

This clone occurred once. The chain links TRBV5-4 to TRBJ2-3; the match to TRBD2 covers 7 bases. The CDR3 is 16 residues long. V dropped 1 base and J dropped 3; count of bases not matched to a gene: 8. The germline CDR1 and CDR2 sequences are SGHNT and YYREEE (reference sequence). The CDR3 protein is CASSLQAGRKTDTQYF. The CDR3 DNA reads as TGTGCCAGCAGCTTGCAAGCGGGGAGGAAAACAGATACGCAGTATTTT.

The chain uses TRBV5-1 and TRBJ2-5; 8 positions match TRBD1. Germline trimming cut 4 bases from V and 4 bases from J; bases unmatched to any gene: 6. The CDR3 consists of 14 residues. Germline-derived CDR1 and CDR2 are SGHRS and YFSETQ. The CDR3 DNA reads TGCGCCAGCAGCGCACAGGGGGTCGGAGAGACCCAGTACTTC. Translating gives CASSAQGVGETQYF. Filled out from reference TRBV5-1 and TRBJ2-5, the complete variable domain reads KAGVTQTPRYLIKTRGQQVTLSCSPISGHRSVSWYQQTPGQGLQFLFEYFSETQRNKGNFPGRFSGRQFSNSRSEMNVSTLELGDSALYLCASSAQGVGETQYFGPGTRLLVL.

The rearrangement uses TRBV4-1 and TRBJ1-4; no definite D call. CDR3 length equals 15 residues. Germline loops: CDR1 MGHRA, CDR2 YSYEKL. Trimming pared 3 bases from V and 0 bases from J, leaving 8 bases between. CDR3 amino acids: CASSHQEATNEKLFF. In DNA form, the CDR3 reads TGCGCCAGCAGCCATCAGGAGGCAACTAATGAAAAACTGTTTTTT.

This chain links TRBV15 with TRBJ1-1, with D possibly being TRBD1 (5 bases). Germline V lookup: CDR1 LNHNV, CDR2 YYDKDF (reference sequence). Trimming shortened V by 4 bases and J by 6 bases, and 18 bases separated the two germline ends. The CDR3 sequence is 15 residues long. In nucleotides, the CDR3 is TGTGCCACCAGCATGGGGCAGGGCAGCGTCTCTGAAGCTTTCTTT. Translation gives CATSMGQGSVSEAFF. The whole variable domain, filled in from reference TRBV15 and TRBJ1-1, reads DAMVIQNPRYQVTQFGKPVTLSCSQTLNHNVMYWYQQKSSQAPKLLFHYYDKDFNNEADTPDNFQSRRPNTSFCFLDIRSPGLGDTAMYLCATSMGQGSVSEAFFGQGTRLTVV.

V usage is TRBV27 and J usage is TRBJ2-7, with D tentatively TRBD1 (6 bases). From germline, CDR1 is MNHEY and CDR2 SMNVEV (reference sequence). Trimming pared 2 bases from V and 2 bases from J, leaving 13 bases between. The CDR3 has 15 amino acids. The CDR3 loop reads CASSLRGQIAYEQYF. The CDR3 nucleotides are TGTGCCAGCAGTTTACGCGGACAGATCGCCTACGAGCAGTACTTC.